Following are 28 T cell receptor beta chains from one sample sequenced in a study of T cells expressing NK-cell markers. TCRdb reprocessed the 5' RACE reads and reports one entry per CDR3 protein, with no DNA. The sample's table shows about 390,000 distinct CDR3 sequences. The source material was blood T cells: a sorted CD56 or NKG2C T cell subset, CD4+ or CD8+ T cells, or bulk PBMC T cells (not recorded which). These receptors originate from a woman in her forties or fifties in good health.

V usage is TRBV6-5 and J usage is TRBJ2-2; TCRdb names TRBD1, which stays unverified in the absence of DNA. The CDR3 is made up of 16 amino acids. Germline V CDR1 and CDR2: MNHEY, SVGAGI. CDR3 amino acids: CASSESGARLAGELFF.

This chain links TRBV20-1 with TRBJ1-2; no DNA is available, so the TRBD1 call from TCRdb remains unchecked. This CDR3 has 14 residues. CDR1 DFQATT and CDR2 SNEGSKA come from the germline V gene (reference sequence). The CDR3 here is CSAMSQGRRYGYTF.

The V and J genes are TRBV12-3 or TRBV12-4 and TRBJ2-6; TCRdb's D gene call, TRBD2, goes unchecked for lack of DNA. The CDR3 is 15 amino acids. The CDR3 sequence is CASSIRPAGANVLTF.

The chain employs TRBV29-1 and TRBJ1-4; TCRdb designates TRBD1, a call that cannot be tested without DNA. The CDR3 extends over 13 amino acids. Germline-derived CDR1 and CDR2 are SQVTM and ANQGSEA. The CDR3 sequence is CSVQTQVVEKLFF.

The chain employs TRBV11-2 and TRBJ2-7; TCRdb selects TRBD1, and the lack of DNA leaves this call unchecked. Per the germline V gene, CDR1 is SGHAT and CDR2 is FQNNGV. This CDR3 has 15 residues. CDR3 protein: CASSSPGQFLYEQYF.

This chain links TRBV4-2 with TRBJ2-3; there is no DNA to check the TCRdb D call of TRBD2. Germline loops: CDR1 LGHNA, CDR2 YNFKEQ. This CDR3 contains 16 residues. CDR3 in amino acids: CASSFRTSGSADTQYF.

CDR3 region: CAANRGPRTDTQYF. The rearrangement joins TRBV19 to TRBJ2-3; no DNA is available, so the TRBD1 call from TCRdb remains unchecked. The CDR3 runs to 14 residues. Germline lookup yields CDR1 LNHDA and CDR2 SQIVND (reference sequence).

CDR3 residues: CASSFGSATIYF. This chain connects TRBV5-5 to TRBJ1-3. Germline assignment: CDR1 SGHKS and CDR2 YYEKEE (reference sequence). This CDR3 has 12 residues. Full variable domain (outside the CDR3, taken from reference TRBV5-5 and TRBJ1-3): DAGVTQSPTHLIKTRGQQVTLRCSPISGHKSVSWYQQVLGQGPQFIFQYYEKEERGRGNFPDRFSARQFPNYSSELNVNALLLGDSALYLCASSFGSATIYFGEGSWLTVV.

CDR3 sequence: CASSWTGRETQYF. The chain joins TRBV2 to TRBJ2-5; TCRdb returns TRBD1, unconfirmable since there is no DNA. The V gene's germline CDR1 is SNHLY and CDR2 FYNNEI. There are 13 residues in the CDR3.

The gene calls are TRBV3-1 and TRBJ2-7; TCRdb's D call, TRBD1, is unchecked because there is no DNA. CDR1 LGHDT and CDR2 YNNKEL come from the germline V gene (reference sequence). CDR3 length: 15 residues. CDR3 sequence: CASSWTRDNSYEQYF.

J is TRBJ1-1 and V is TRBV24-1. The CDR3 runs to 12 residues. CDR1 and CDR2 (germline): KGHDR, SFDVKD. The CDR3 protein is CATSQGRGEAFF.

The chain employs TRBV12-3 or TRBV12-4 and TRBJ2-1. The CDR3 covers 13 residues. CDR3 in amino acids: CASSTSQQNEQFF.

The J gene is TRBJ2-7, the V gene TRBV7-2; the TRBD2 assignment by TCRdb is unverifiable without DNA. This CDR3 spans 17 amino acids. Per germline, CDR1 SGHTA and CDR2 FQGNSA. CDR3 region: CASSLEASGKYPYEQYF.

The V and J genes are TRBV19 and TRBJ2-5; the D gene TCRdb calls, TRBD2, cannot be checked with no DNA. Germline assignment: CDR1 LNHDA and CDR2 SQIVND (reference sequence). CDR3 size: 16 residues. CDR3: CASQTSTSGRPETQYF.

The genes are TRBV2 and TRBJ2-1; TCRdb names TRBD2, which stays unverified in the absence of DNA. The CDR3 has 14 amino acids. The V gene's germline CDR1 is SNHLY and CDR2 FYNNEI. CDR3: CASTAGFSYNEQFF.

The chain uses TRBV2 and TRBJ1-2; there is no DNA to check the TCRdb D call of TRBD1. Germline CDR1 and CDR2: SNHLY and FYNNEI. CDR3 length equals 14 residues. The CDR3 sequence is CASIGTPANYGYTF.

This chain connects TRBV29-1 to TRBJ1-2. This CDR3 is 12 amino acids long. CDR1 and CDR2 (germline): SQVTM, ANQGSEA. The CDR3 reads CSVGRPQDGYTF.

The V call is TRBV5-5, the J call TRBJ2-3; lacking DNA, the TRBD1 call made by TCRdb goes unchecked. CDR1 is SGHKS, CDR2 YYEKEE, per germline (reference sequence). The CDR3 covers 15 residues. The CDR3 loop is CASSPLGARLDTQYF.

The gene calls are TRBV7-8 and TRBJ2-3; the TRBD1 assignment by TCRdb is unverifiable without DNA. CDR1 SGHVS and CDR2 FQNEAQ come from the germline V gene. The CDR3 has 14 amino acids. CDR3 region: CASSYQGPADTQYF.

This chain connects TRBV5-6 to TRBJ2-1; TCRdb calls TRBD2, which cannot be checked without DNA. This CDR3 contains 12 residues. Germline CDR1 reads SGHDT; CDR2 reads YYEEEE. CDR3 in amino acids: CASSNSVREQFF.

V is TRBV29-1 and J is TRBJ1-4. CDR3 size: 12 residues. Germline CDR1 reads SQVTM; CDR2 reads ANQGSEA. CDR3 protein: CSVSGLEEKLFF.

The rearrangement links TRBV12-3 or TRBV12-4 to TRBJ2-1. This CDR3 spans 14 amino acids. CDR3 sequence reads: CASSIGPNYNEQFF.

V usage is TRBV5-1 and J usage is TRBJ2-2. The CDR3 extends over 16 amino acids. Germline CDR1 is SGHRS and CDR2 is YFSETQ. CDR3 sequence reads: CASSLGRLVNTGELFF. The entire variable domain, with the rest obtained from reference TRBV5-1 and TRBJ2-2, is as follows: KAGVTQTPRYLIKTRGQQVTLSCSPISGHRSVSWYQQTPGQGLQFLFEYFSETQRNKGNFPGRFSGRQFSNSRSEMNVSTLELGDSALYLCASSLGRLVNTGELFFGEGSRLTVL.

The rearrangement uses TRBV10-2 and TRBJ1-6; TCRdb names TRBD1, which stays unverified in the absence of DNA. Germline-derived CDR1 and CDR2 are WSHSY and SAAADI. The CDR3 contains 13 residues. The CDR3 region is CASGTEVYSPLHF.

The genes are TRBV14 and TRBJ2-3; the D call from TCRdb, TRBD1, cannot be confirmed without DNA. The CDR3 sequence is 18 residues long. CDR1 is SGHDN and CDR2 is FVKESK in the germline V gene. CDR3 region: CASSQDWGDSQVTDTQYF.

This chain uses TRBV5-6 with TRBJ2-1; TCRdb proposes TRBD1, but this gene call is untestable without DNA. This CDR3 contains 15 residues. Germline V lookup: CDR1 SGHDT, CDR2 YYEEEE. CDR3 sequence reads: CASSISLGGWNEQFF.

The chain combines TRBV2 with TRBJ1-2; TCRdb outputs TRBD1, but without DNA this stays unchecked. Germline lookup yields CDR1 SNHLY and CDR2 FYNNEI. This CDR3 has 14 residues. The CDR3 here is CASSESGAQGGYTF.

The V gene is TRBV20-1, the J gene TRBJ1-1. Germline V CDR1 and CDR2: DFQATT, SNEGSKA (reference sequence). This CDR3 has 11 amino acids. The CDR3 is CSVKWGTEAFF.